One and the same sample provided the 19 T cell receptor beta chains below, sequenced in a study of post-analysis software for immune sequencing data. Study-wide results and caveats: About five TRBV segments were more frequent in patients than controls; TRBV5-6, TRBV5-1 and TRBV20-1 belonged to this group.

Unique molecular identifiers had been added to the TCR beta cDNA libraries. TCRdb re-derived calls from the PCR reads in MiXCR, one entry per CDR3 protein. The sample shows about 540,000 distinct CDR3 sequences, 34% of them seen only once. Their recognized antigens are unknown. Sample: blood. Every receptor here comes from a girl aged 2-17 years with multiple sclerosis.

This clonotype was recorded a few times. The chain employs TRBV2 and TRBJ2-1, with 7 bases matching TRBD2. CDR1 is SNHLY, CDR2 FYNNEI, per germline. This CDR3 region has 16 residues. Germline trimming cut 3 bases from V and 9 bases from J; bases unmatched to any gene: 14. In DNA form, the CDR3 reads TGTGCCAGCAGTGATCATGCAGAGGGCAGGGAGGGTGAGCAGTTCTTC. Amino acid sequence: CASSDHAEGREGEQFF.

This clonotype has just a few counts. Sequence at one end of the junction differs from germline and may be a read error. The V gene is TRBV29-1, the J gene TRBJ2-7, with D possibly matching TRBD1 (5 bases). The CDR3 extends over 12 amino acids. Germline V gene sequence: CDR1 SQVTM, CDR2 ANQGSEA. In nucleotides, the CDR3 is TGCGGCGTTGGATCAGGGTCCTACGAGCAGTACTTC. It encodes CGVGSGSYEQYF.

The CDR3: CASSLNTGEQYF. Here the CDR3 DNA reads TGTGCCAGCAGCTTAAACACCGGGGAGCAGTACTTC. This chain links TRBV7-3 with TRBJ2-7; D not certain. Trimming took 1 base from V and 7 from J, leaving 8 bases between them. CDR3 length: 12 residues. From germline, CDR1 is SGHTA and CDR2 FQGTGA.

This clonotype was detected once. CDR3 residues: CASSVRGTGGTNEQFF. CDR3 bases: TGTGCCAGCAGCGTCCGTGGGACAGGGGGGACTAATGAGCAGTTCTTC. The chain links TRBV7-2 to TRBJ2-1, with TRBD1 matching over 11 bases. This CDR3 is 16 amino acids long. Germline CDR1 SGHTA, CDR2 FQGNSA. Trimming at V came to 5 bases and at J to 7 bases, leaving 10 bases not matched to a gene. The complete variable domain, with remaining parts taken from reference TRBV7-2 and TRBJ2-1, reads GAGVSQSPSNKVTEKGKDVELRCDPISGHTALYWYRQSLGQGLEFLIYFQGNSAPDKSGLPSDRFSAERTGGSVSTLTIQRTQQEDSAVYLCASSVRGTGGTNEQFFGPGTRLTVL.

The rearrangement links TRBV6-5 to TRBJ2-1; 8 nucleotides match TRBD2. Germline CDR1 is MNHEY and CDR2 is SVGAGI. Trimming removed 2 bases from V and 6 bases from J; junction bases left unmatched: 3. The CDR3 contains 14 residues. The CDR3 coding sequence is TGTGCCAGCAGTTACGGGACTAGGATCAATGAGCAGTTCTTC. Residues: CASSYGTRINEQFF.

This clonotype was counted only a few times. V gene TRBV20-1 combines with J gene TRBJ2-3; D is tentatively TRBD1 or TRBD2 (5 bases each). The CDR3 totals 14 residues. Germline V gene data show CDR1 as DFQATT and CDR2 as SNEGSKA (reference sequence). The V and J ends lost 5 bases and 4 bases respectively, with 16 bases between them. The CDR3 protein is CSADRDAEADTQYF. In nucleotides, the CDR3 is TGCAGTGCTGACCGGGACGCGGAGGCAGATACGCAGTATTTT.

This clonotype was seen more than once but under ten times. The rearrangement joins TRBV10-2 to TRBJ1-6; D is unresolved. Trimming shortened V by 0 bases and J by 7 bases, and 16 bases separated the two germline ends. The CDR3 contains 17 residues. The V gene's germline CDR1 is WSHSY and CDR2 SAAADI. The CDR3 DNA is TGCGCCAGCAGTGAGTCCAGATTAGGTCGATCGAATTCACCCCTCCACTTT. This codes for CASSESRLGRSNSPLHF.

This clonotype has only one observation. At one boundary the junction diverges from the germline segment, which might be a read error. This chain joins TRBV25-1 and TRBJ2-5, with unresolved D. Germline assignment: CDR1 MGHDK and CDR2 SYGVNS. The CDR3 is made up of 13 amino acids. The DNA of the CDR3 is TGCGCCAGCAGTGGTCAGTCCAGAGAGACCCAGTACTTC. It translates to CASSGQSRETQYF.

This rearrangement joins TRBV5-4 to TRBJ2-5, with D possibly being TRBD2 (6 bases). The germline V gene has CDR1 SGHNT and CDR2 YYREEE (reference sequence). Trimming removed 0 bases at V and 5 bases at J, with 11 bases between. CDR3 size: 14 residues. Here the CDR3 reads CASSLDWGRETQYF. CDR3 DNA: TGTGCCAGCAGCTTGGACTGGGGGAGGGAGACCCAGTACTTC.

In nucleotides, the CDR3 is TGTGCCAGCAGCTTGGGGACACAGGGAGAGCAGTTCTTC. This codes for CASSLGTQGEQFF. The chain combines TRBV5-5 with TRBJ2-1; D perhaps matches TRBD1 (6 bases). The V end lost 0 bases, the J end lost 10 bases, and 11 bases lay between the germline ends. Germline V gene lookup returns CDR1 SGHKS and CDR2 YYEKEE (reference sequence). The CDR3 has 13 amino acids.

This rearrangement joins TRBV10-3 to TRBJ2-1; 7 bases align to TRBD1. With the DNA end fitting TRBJ2-7 better, the J assignment may be wrong. This CDR3 region has 15 residues. The germline V gene encodes CDR1 ENHRY and CDR2 SYGVKD. CDR3 region: CAISDWDSLYNEQYF. As DNA, the CDR3 is TGTGCCATCAGTGATTGGGACAGTCTTTACAATGAGCAGTACTTC.

As concerns this clonotype: It is unclear where the CDR3 begins or ends on the DNA, so no DNA is shown, and the CDR3 is as TCRdb lists it. The chain couples TRBV29-1 to TRBJ2-1; TRBD2, the D gene given by the table, was not confirmed from the DNA. The CDR3 totals 13 residues, both ends included. CDR1 is SQVTM, CDR2 ANQGSEA, per germline. The CDR3 protein is CSVAGGSYNEQCF.

This sequence joins TRBV29-1 and TRBJ1-1, with D hard to call. CDR3 length: 11 residues. Trimming left V 6 bases short and J 6 bases short, with 11 bases between. CDR1 and CDR2 (germline): SQVTM, ANQGSEA. CDR3 nucleotide sequence: TGCAGCGTACAAGGGTCCCCTGAAGCTTTCTTT. This gives the protein CSVQGSPEAFF.

This clonotype has a handful of counts. The chain is built from TRBV20-1 and TRBJ2-1; TRBD2 aligns across 7 bases. There are 18 residues in the CDR3. V lost 0 bases and J lost 3; bases outside the gene matches: 14. The germline CDR1 and CDR2 sequences are DFQATT and SNEGSKA (reference sequence). The CDR3 loop is CSAREPLGGGDYYNEQFF. The CDR3 region has the DNA TGCAGTGCTAGAGAGCCGCTTGGGGGGGGGGACTACTACAATGAGCAGTTCTTC.

V is TRBV7-9 and J is TRBJ2-5; 8 bases fit TRBD2. With V trimmed by 2 bases and J by 11 bases, 10 bases remained unmatched. Germline assignment: CDR1 SEHNR and CDR2 FQNEAQ (reference sequence). The CDR3 is 14 residues long. The CDR3 here is CASSLTGGLNEQYF. The CDR3 DNA reads as TGTGCCAGCAGCTTAACGGGGGGGCTCAATGAGCAGTACTTC.

This clonotype was found once. The CDR3 loop is CSARKVYSGQGNEQYF. CDR3 coding DNA: TGCAGTGCTAGAAAAGTGTATTCGGGACAGGGAAACGAGCAGTACTTC. The chain couples TRBV20-1 to TRBJ2-5; 9 nucleotides agree with TRBD1. TRBJ2-7 explains the end of the DNA better; the J call may be wrong. CDR1 is DFQATT, CDR2 SNEGSKA, per germline (reference sequence). CDR3 length equals 16 residues.

This chain joins TRBV4-1 and TRBJ1-2; perhaps TRBD1 as D (5 bases). The CDR3 extends over 11 amino acids. The germline CDR1 and CDR2 sequences are MGHRA and YSYEKL. V lost 3 bases, J lost 11 bases, and 10 bases lay in between. In DNA, the CDR3 is TGCGCCAGCAGCCAGCAGGGTGAATACACCTTC. Translated: CASSQQGEYTF.

There are a few counts of this clonotype. The V gene is TRBV20-1, the J gene TRBJ2-1; D gene unclear. The V gene's germline CDR1 is DFQATT and CDR2 SNEGSKA (reference sequence). The CDR3 loop spans 14 amino acids. The V and J ends lost 3 bases and 4 bases respectively, with 13 bases between them. This chain's CDR3 is CSASTPSRYNEQFF. The CDR3 region has the DNA TGCAGTGCTAGTACGCCTAGTAGGTACAATGAGCAGTTCTTC.

The V gene is TRBV18, the J gene TRBJ2-5; 11 bases align to TRBD2. The CDR3 is made up of 16 amino acids. Germline V lookup: CDR1 KGHSH, CDR2 LQKENI. V dropped 0 bases and J dropped 4; count of bases not matched to a gene: 4. CDR3 bases: TGTGCCAGCTCACCACCCGGGACTAGCGGCGGAGAGACCCAGTACTTC. Translated: CASSPPGTSGGETQYF.